This entry concerns a single T cell receptor beta chain. J was trimmed by 2 bases and V by 4 bases; bases with no gene match: 3. The CDR3 is 15 amino acids. CDR1 SGDLS and CDR2 YYNGEE come from the germline V gene. This sample is part of a study of T cell changes during pregnancy in multiple sclerosis. Method: immunoSEQ multiplex PCR; TCRdb's copy keeps in-frame clones and lacks some. The sample holds 35,000 to 50,000 clones, approximately 90% seen once. The V and J genes are TRBV9 and TRBJ2-1; 10 positions agree with TRBD2. The sequence was collected from a female donor with multiple sclerosis, enrolled in a pregnancy study. This sample comprised CD4+ T cells from peripheral blood mononuclear cells, obtained in the second trimester of pregnancy. CDR3 in amino acids: CASSFGLAAYNEQFF. DNA of the CDR3: TGTGCCAGCAGCTTTGGACTAGCGGCCTACAATGAGCAGTTCTTC.